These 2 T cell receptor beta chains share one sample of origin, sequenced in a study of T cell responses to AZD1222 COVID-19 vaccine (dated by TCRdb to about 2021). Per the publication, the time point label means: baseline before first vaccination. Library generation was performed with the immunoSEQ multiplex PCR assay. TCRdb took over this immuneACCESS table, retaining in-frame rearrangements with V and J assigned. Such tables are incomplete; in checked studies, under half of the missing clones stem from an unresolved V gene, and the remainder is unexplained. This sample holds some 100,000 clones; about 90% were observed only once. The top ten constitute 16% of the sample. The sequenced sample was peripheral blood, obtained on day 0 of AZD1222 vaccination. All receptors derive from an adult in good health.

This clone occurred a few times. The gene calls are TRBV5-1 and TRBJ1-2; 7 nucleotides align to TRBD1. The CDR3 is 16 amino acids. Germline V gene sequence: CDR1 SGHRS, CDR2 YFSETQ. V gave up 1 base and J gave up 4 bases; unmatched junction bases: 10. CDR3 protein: CASSLRGGGELYGYTF. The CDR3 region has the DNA TGCGCCAGCAGCTTGAGAGGGGGCGGAGAGCTCTATGGCTACACCTTC.

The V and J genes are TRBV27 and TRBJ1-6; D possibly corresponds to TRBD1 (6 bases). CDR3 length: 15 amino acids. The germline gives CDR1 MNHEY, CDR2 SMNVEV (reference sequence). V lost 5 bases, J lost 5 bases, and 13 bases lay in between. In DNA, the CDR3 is TGTGCCAGCAGTACAGTTCGGGACAATAATTCACCCCTCCACTTT. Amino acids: CASSTVRDNNSPLHF.